This T cell receptor beta chain was documented in a study of identical twins. Trimming removed 4 bases at V and 4 bases at J, with 16 bases between. Germline CDR1 KGHSH, CDR2 LQKENI. This CDR3 spans 15 amino acids. A universal primer site arose from template switching, and cDNA bore unique molecular identifiers. TCRdb re-analysed the 5' RACE reads in MiXCR, keeping a single row per CDR3 protein. Of some 710,000 distinct CDR3 sequences in the sample, 6.1% were seen once. Regarding the study as a whole: Abundant beta clonotypes from cord blood had fewer insertions, unlike memory repertoires, which showed none.

This clonotype was counted a few times. Its specificity is not known. This sequence was found in a man aged 18 to 35 in good health. The chain recombines TRBV18 with TRBJ1-1; D is ambiguous. Sequences were obtained from naive T cells sorted from blood. The CDR3: CASSLKPVQTTEAFF. Here the CDR3 DNA reads TGTGCCAGCTCACTTAAACCGGTACAGACCACTGAAGCTTTCTTT.